This T cell receptor beta chain was captured in a study of blood T cells in healthy people across ages. Study conclusions and caveats: Diversity was higher, and naive CD4+ cells more numerous, in long-lived donors than in aged donors. Lack of knowledge of donor CMV status possibly confounded expanded clonotype changes. Higher naive T cell percentage went strongly together with higher TCR beta diversity.

This clonotype was found a few times. The antigen remains unidentified. With a J-beta primer mix and a sample-barcoded 5' primer, a second PCR ran about 7 to 11 cycles. TCRdb ran MiXCR on the 5' RACE reads and lists one entry per CDR3 protein. Altogether 1.5 million to 1.8 million distinct CDR3 sequences are present, about 42% being singletons, with the ten largest covering around 4%. V lost 4 bases, J lost 6 bases, and 16 bases lay in between. CDR3 length equals 14 residues. The germline V gene encodes CDR1 MNHEY and CDR2 SMNVEV (reference sequence). Input material: blood. The rearrangement uses TRBV27 and TRBJ2-7; tentatively, D is TRBD2 (6 bases). The TCR was taken from a woman aged 18-29 years in good health. The CDR3 nucleotides are TGTGCCAGCAGTTCTATAGCGGCTTCATTCGAGCAGTACTTC. Translating it yields CASSSIAASFEQYF.